One and the same sample provided the 9 T cell receptor beta chains below, sequenced in a study of T cell repertoires in cytomegalovirus infection. One entry per CDR3 protein, called by TCRdb with MiXCR from the reads. Altogether more than 110,000 distinct CDR3 sequences are present, more than 30% being singletons, with the ten largest covering roughly half. Their cognate antigens are unknown. The source was CD8+ T cells from cultured PBMCs, collected from culture after CMV antigen stimulation. The source of these receptors is a human donor in good health (CMV status not recorded). Some clones in this sample may be carry-over from other donors' samples.

Details on this clonotype: The junction differs from germline at one of its ends, possibly a read error. The chain has TRBV15 and TRBJ2-7, with D maybe TRBD1 (6 bases). This CDR3 spans 16 amino acids. Germline V CDR1 and CDR2: LNHNV, YYDKDF (reference sequence). For the CDR3, the DNA is TGTGTCACCAGCAGAGGGGCGGACAGTTACACCTACGAGCAGTACTTC. Translated: CVTSRGADSYTYEQYF.

The V gene is TRBV12-3 or TRBV12-4, the J gene TRBJ2-3; D may be TRBD2 (6 bases). The CDR3 is made up of 19 amino acids. V shed 5 bases and J shed 2 bases, with 26 bases lying between them. The CDR3 protein is CASSHRTNPKPKITDTQYF. Here the CDR3 DNA reads TGTGCCAGCAGTCACCGGACTAACCCCAAACCGAAGATCACAGATACGCAGTATTTT.

This clonotype was seen at least ten times. This chain connects TRBV12-3 or TRBV12-4 to TRBJ1-2, with TRBD1 as a possible D gene (5 bases). The CDR3 length is 15 residues. The V gene lost 5 bases and the J gene lost 4 bases, with 17 bases spanning the gap. The DNA for the CDR3 is TGTGCCAGCAGTCCTGCCGGGACGGATTTCTATGGCTACACCTTC. Translated: CASSPAGTDFYGYTF.

For this clonotype: This clone may be a read error of a much larger clone one base away. The J gene is TRBJ2-5, the V gene TRBV9; 7 bases line up with TRBD2. This CDR3 spans 14 amino acids. Germline V lookup: CDR1 SGDLS, CDR2 YYNGEE. CDR3 bases: TGTGCCACCGAGGGCGGGGGAATCTGGGAGACCCGGTACTTC. It codes for CATEGGGIWETRYF.

This clonotype showed up just a few times. V usage is TRBV7-9 and J usage is TRBJ1-5; D remains unclear. The V and J ends lost 5 bases and 2 bases respectively, with 4 bases between them. This CDR3 has 12 residues. Germline V gene sequence: CDR1 SEHNR, CDR2 FQNEAQ (reference sequence). Here the CDR3 reads CASSPGNQPQHF. The CDR3 DNA reads as TGTGCCAGCAGCCCCGGCAATCAGCCCCAGCATTTT.

There are a few counts of this clonotype. This chain uses TRBV7-6 with TRBJ2-7; possibly TRBD1 for D (6 bases). The V end lost 2 bases, the J end lost 3 bases, and 14 bases lay between the germline ends. The CDR3 consists of 15 residues. CDR1 and CDR2 from the germline V gene are SGHVS and FNYEAQ. The CDR3, as DNA: TGTGCCAGCAGCTTATTCTCAGGGGACCTCTACGAGCAGTACTTC. Translated, it gives CASSLFSGDLYEQYF. The variable domain in full, with the rest retrieved from reference TRBV7-6 and TRBJ2-7, is GAGVSQSPRYKVTKRGQDVALRCDPISGHVSLYWYRQALGQGPEFLTYFNYEAQQDKSGLPNDRFSAERPEGSISTLTIQRTEQRDSAMYRCASSLFSGDLYEQYFGPGTRLTVT.

V and J are TRBV27 and TRBJ2-5; 11 bases agree with TRBD1. V lost 8 bases, J lost 5 bases, and 4 bases stayed unmatched. The germline V gene has CDR1 MNHEY and CDR2 SMNVEV (reference sequence). The CDR3 totals 13 residues. In DNA, the CDR3 is TGTGCCAGCCGGACAGGGGGCGTCGAGACCCAGTACTTC. Amino acid sequence: CASRTGGVETQYF.

The chain couples TRBV5-4 to TRBJ2-3, with TRBD2 matching over 8 bases. Germline V gene data show CDR1 as SGHNT and CDR2 as YYREEE (reference sequence). The CDR3 spans 15 residues. V lost 1 base and J lost 6; bases outside the gene matches: 7. CDR3 in DNA: TGTGCCAGCAGCTTGTTTCCAGCGGGAGCGGATACGCAGTATTTT. Encoded protein: CASSLFPAGADTQYF.

The chain is built from TRBV12-3 or TRBV12-4 and TRBJ2-5; D is perhaps TRBD2 (6 bases). The CDR3 has 13 amino acids. Trimming cost V 3 bases and J 4 bases, with 9 bases left between them. The CDR3, as DNA: TGTGCCAGCAGTTTGCGGGGAGGAGAGACCCAGTACTTC. Protein: CASSLRGGETQYF.